The 25 T cell receptor beta chains given below trace back to one sample, sequenced in a study of blood T cells in healthy people across ages. Sample-barcoded 5' priming and a J-beta primer mix drove a second PCR of roughly 7 to 11 cycles. TCRdb itself ran the 5' RACE reads through MiXCR, one entry per CDR3 protein. The table has about 320,000 distinct CDR3 sequences, 25% to 30% seen once; the top ten hold approximately 28%. Sequenced sample: blood. All receptors come from a woman in her seventies in good health.

This clonotype has just a few counts. The chain is built from TRBV5-1 and TRBJ1-1; D gene unclear. Germline loops: CDR1 SGHRS, CDR2 YFSETQ. The CDR3 spans 15 residues. The germline V and J ends were trimmed by 0 bases and 1 base, with 10 bases remaining between them. The CDR3 DNA reads TGCGCCAGCAGCTTGGGGGGTCCGGGGAACACTGAAGCTTTCTTT. It translates to CASSLGGPGNTEAFF.

There are many counts of this clonotype. V usage is TRBV12-3 or TRBV12-4 and J usage is TRBJ1-5; D is perhaps TRBD1 (6 bases). V gave up 4 bases and J gave up 7 bases, with 8 bases separating them. The CDR3 loop spans 12 amino acids. This CDR3 reads CASSWTDQPQHF. CDR3 coding DNA: TGTGCCAGCAGTTGGACAGACCAGCCCCAGCATTTT.

The V gene is TRBV15, the J gene TRBJ2-1, with TRBD2 as a possible D gene (6 bases). Trimming left V 5 bases short and J 7 bases short, with 18 bases between. This CDR3 is built from 15 residues. Germline lookup yields CDR1 LNHNV and CDR2 YYDKDF (reference sequence). The CDR3 coding sequence is TGTGCCACCAGCCTAGGAGGCCTGGGGGGTAATGAGCAGTTCTTC. It encodes CATSLGGLGGNEQFF.

This rearrangement joins TRBV6-5 to TRBJ1-1; the D gene is possibly TRBD1 (6 bases). The CDR3 is 15 amino acids. Deletions cut 4 bases from V and 5 bases from J, with 17 bases between. Germline loops: CDR1 MNHEY, CDR2 SVGAGI. CDR3 in amino acids: CASSWTGGRRTEAFF. The DNA for the CDR3 is TGTGCCAGCAGTTGGACGGGGGGGCGGAGAACTGAAGCTTTCTTT.

The gene calls are TRBV12-3 or TRBV12-4 and TRBJ2-1; 8 bases are shared with TRBD2. CDR3 size: 16 residues. V lost 2 bases and J lost 6; bases outside the gene matches: 9. The CDR3 sequence is CASSLQWAGGSNEQFF. The CDR3 DNA sequence: TGTGCCAGCAGTTTACAGTGGGCGGGAGGTAGCAATGAGCAGTTCTTC.

This clonotype came up many times. The chain couples TRBV7-2 to TRBJ2-5; TRBD1 might be the D (5 bases). The CDR3 runs to 14 residues. Per germline, CDR1 SGHTA and CDR2 FQGNSA. Trimming took 0 bases from V and 6 from J, leaving 11 bases between them. CDR3 protein: CASSLAPGPKTQYF. Written as DNA, the CDR3 is TGTGCCAGCAGCTTAGCCCCAGGGCCGAAGACCCAGTACTTC.

The chain couples TRBV2 to TRBJ2-3; no firm D call. CDR1 and CDR2 from the germline V gene are SNHLY and FYNNEI. Trimming removed 2 bases from V and 6 bases from J, with 12 bases in between. CDR3 length: 14 amino acids. The DNA for the CDR3 is TGTGCCAGCAGTGAAAATTTGCTTGGGGATACGCAGTATTTT. Translated, it gives CASSENLLGDTQYF.

The sample holds a few counts of this clonotype. The chain is built from TRBV15 and TRBJ1-1; D ambiguous. The CDR3 loop spans 12 amino acids. CDR1 is LNHNV and CDR2 is YYDKDF in the germline V gene (reference sequence). Trimming removed 3 bases at V and 8 bases at J, with 10 bases between. CDR3 sequence: CATSRGSGEAFF. The CDR3 nucleotides are TGTGCCACCAGCAGGGGGTCCGGGGAAGCTTTCTTT. Based on the CDR3 plus reference TRBV15 and TRBJ1-1, the full variable domain is DAMVIQNPRYQVTQFGKPVTLSCSQTLNHNVMYWYQQKSSQAPKLLFHYYDKDFNNEADTPDNFQSRRPNTSFCFLDIRSPGLGDTAMYLCATSRGSGEAFFGQGTRLTVV.

This clonotype was detected a few times. The chain employs TRBV28 and TRBJ1-2; unclear D gene. This CDR3 comprises 16 residues. Germline-derived CDR1 and CDR2 are MDHEN and SYDVKM. V lost 6 bases and J lost 1, with 18 bases in between. CDR3 DNA: TGTGCCAGCAGGGGGTTTCGGGCAGAAGATAACTATGGCTACACCTTC. Translation gives CASRGFRAEDNYGYTF.

This clonotype was seen more than once but under ten times. This chain connects TRBV6-5 to TRBJ2-5; no firm D call. The CDR3 is 15 amino acids. Germline values: CDR1 MNHEY, CDR2 SVGAGI. Trimming left V 5 bases short and J 2 bases short, with 15 bases between. The CDR3 DNA reads TGTGCCAGCAGTAATGGTGTCGGGTTTCAAGAGACCCAGTACTTC. It specifies CASSNGVGFQETQYF.

This clonotype has a handful of counts. J is TRBJ2-1 and V is TRBV24-1; 16 bases match TRBD2. The germline V gene encodes CDR1 KGHDR and CDR2 SFDVKD. The length of the CDR3 is 18 residues. Trimming removed 7 bases from V and 7 bases from J; junction bases left unmatched: 12. CDR3 nucleotide sequence: TGTGCCACCAGCTTAGCCGGGACTAGCGGGAGGGGAAGTAATGAGCAGTTCTTC. Encoded protein: CATSLAGTSGRGSNEQFF.

This chain connects TRBV6-6 to TRBJ1-4, with D unresolved. Trimming shortened V by 5 bases and J by 4 bases, and 11 bases separated the two germline ends. Germline loops: CDR1 MNHNY, CDR2 SVGAGI (reference sequence). This CDR3 region has 14 residues. CDR3 sequence (DNA): TGTGCCAGCAGTAGGACGGCCTTTAATGAAAAACTGTTTTTT. It encodes CASSRTAFNEKLFF.

The chain couples TRBV12-3 or TRBV12-4 to TRBJ1-1, with D possibly matching TRBD1 (5 bases). The V end was cut by 6 bases, the J end by 1 base, with 18 bases between. The CDR3 sequence is 16 residues long. The CDR3 protein is CASSSLAGQPNTEAFF. The CDR3 DNA reads as TGTGCCAGCAGCTCGCTTGCGGGGCAGCCGAACACTGAAGCTTTCTTT.

The chain uses TRBV28 and TRBJ2-7; D is perhaps TRBD1 or TRBD2 (5 bases each). The CDR3 has 11 residues. Germline-derived CDR1 and CDR2 are MDHEN and SYDVKM. Trimming removed 7 bases from V and 6 bases from J, with 10 bases in between. The CDR3 sequence: CASTTRGEQYF. In nucleotides, the CDR3 is TGTGCCAGCACAACTAGGGGCGAGCAGTACTTC.

This chain connects TRBV7-9 to TRBJ2-5; 7 bases match TRBD1. The V gene end was trimmed by 5 bases and the J gene end by 3 bases; junction bases not matched to a gene: 9. Germline V gives CDR1 SEHNR, CDR2 FQNEAQ (reference sequence). This CDR3 is built from 15 residues. In DNA, the CDR3 is TGTGCCAGCAGCGCCCGACAGGGCCAAGAAGAGACCCAGTACTTC. Its protein product is CASSARQGQEETQYF.

This clonotype was observed a few times. The genes are TRBV4-1 and TRBJ1-2, with a weak D call TRBD1 (6 bases). The CDR3 runs 14 residues. CDR1 is MGHRA, CDR2 YSYEKL, per germline. Trimming pared 0 bases from V and 6 bases from J, leaving 11 bases between. This CDR3 reads CASSQDVGADGYTF. CDR3 coding DNA: TGCGCCAGCAGCCAAGATGTGGGGGCGGATGGCTACACCTTC.

The genes are TRBV29-1 and TRBJ2-2, with D perhaps matching TRBD2 (5 bases). Germline loops: CDR1 SQVTM, CDR2 ANQGSEA. The CDR3 has 15 amino acids. Trimming took 2 bases from V and 7 from J, leaving 17 bases between them. CDR3 DNA: TGCAGCGTTGAACGGGAAAGCGGAACGGGCGGGGAGCTGTTTTTT. This translates into CSVERESGTGGELFF.

This rearrangement joins TRBV3-1 to TRBJ1-5, with TRBD1 as a possible D gene (6 bases). The CDR3 consists of 15 residues. V was clipped by 1 base and J by 4 bases, with 11 bases between them. CDR1 is LGHDT and CDR2 is YNNKEL in the germline V gene (reference sequence). CDR3 nucleotides: TGTGCCAGCAGCCAAGGGGGACACACTAATCAGCCCCAGCATTTT. Translating it yields CASSQGGHTNQPQHF.

Comment on this clonotype: Germline and junction disagree at one end, which may indicate a read error. The chain is built from TRBV10-3 and TRBJ2-7; 7 bases agree with TRBD1. CDR3 length: 14 residues. CDR1 is ENHRY, CDR2 SYGVKD, per germline. The CDR3 is CAIRKQGTGLGQYF. CDR3 nucleotide sequence: TGTGCCATCAGAAAACAGGGGACGGGGTTAGGGCAGTACTTT.

The rearrangement uses TRBV12-3 or TRBV12-4 and TRBJ2-1; D unresolved. The CDR3 contains 14 residues. V lost 3 bases and J lost 4, with 10 bases in between. CDR3 nucleotides: TGTGCCAGCAGTTTTTTTGAAAGGTACAATGAGCAGTTCTTC. Encoded protein: CASSFFERYNEQFF.

The J gene is TRBJ2-5, the V gene TRBV15; D remains ambiguous. The end of the DNA is better explained by TRBJ2-7, so the J call may be wrong. Germline V gives CDR1 LNHNV, CDR2 YYDKDF (reference sequence). The CDR3 sequence is 13 residues long. The CDR3 DNA reads TGTGCCACCAGCAGAGATCACAGCTACGAGCAGTACTTC. Translation gives CATSRDHSYEQYF.

V and J are TRBV5-1 and TRBJ1-4, with TRBD1 matching 7 bases. The CDR3 is 14 amino acids. J lost 11 bases, V lost 0 bases, and 7 bases had no gene match. Germline-derived CDR1 and CDR2 are SGHRS and YFSETQ. In DNA, the CDR3 is TGCGCCAGCAGCTTGGGCGCAGGGGGAGGCAAACTGTTTTTT. The encoded protein is CASSLGAGGGKLFF.

This clonotype was counted only a few times. The chain employs TRBV5-1 and TRBJ2-5, with 8 bases identical to TRBD2. This CDR3 is 14 amino acids long. V lost 4 bases and J lost 11; bases outside the gene matches: 13. Germline assignment: CDR1 SGHRS and CDR2 YFSETQ. This CDR3 reads CASSLIAGSVEQYF. In nucleotides, the CDR3 is TGCGCCAGCAGCCTCATAGCGGGATCGGTAGAGCAGTACTTC.

This clonotype was observed once. V gene TRBV20-1 combines with J gene TRBJ2-7, with 11 bases lining up with TRBD1. The trim removed 6 bases at V and 2 bases at J, leaving 9 bases unmatched. The CDR3 covers 15 residues. Germline CDR1 DFQATT, CDR2 SNEGSKA (reference sequence). The CDR3 loop reads CSAPNRDRGTYEQYF. The CDR3 nucleotides are TGCAGTGCGCCCAATCGGGACAGGGGGACCTACGAGCAGTACTTC.

In this sample, this clonotype turned up a few times. V is TRBV11-1 and J is TRBJ2-7; a weak D match, TRBD2 (5 bases). Trimming left V 3 bases short and J 2 bases short, with 8 bases between. This CDR3 spans 13 amino acids. CDR1 and CDR2 (germline): SGHAT, FQDESV (reference sequence). The CDR3 nucleotides are TGTGCCAGCAGCTTCTTCGGGACCTACGAGCAGTACTTC. It encodes CASSFFGTYEQYF. The whole variable domain, remainder taken from reference TRBV11-1 and TRBJ2-7, is EAEVAQSPRYKITEKSQAVAFWCDPISGHATLYWYRQILGQGPELLVQFQDESVVDDSQLPKDRFSAERLKGVDSTLKIQPAELGDSAMYLCASSFFGTYEQYFGPGTRLTVT.